This TCR beta chain was recovered during a study of cytomegalovirus exposure and HLA in healthy donors. Study results and limitations: CMV antigen specificity was confirmed in vitro for a few CMV-associated chains.

Comment on this clone: Its antigen is unknown.

Both 60 Vbeta primers and 13 Jbeta primers went into the PCR. Libraries were prepared by immunoSEQ multiplex PCR; TCRdb keeps only in-frame clonotypes and omits some of them. The sample includes 200,000 to 250,000 clones, roughly 88% seen only once; the top ten take more than 0.6%. The source of this sequence is a boy between 2 and 15 years old in good health and CMV-seronegative. The sequenced sample consisted of PBMCs.

In DNA, the CDR3 is TGCGCCAGCAGTCCGCGACAGGGAGAGAACACTGAAGCTTTCTTT. This encodes CASSPRQGENTEAFF. The rearrangement links TRBV23-1 to TRBJ1-1; 7 nucleotides match TRBD1. TRBV23-1 is an ORF, with its function uncertain. The CDR3 is made up of 15 amino acids. After removal of 4 bases from V and 1 base from J, the junction contained 6 bases not matched to a gene.